This T cell receptor (beta chain) emerged from a study of T cell repertoires in cytomegalovirus infection. Study information: As its CMV epitopes, the study selected recently identified HLA-C-restricted and well-studied HLA-B-restricted targets. Study conclusions and caveats: HLA-C-restricted CMV-specific TCR beta clonotypes were dominant in the ex vivo response. Carriers of CMV and the relevant HLA type were discriminated by public TCR beta frequency.

Via MiXCR, TCRdb re-called the reads, giving one row per CDR3 protein. The profile covers about 890,000 distinct CDR3 sequences, with roughly 31% appearing a single time and 10% to 15% taken by the ten largest. In regard to this clonotype: Its specificity is unknown.

CDR1 and CDR2 (germline): LNHNV, YYDKDF (reference sequence). J gave up 5 bases and V 1 base, and 4 bases lay outside the gene matches. This CDR3 is 14 amino acids long. The source of this sequence is a human donor in good health (CMV status not recorded). Some clones in this sample may be carry-over from other donors' samples. Sequenced here: cultured CD8+ T cells from PBMCs, sampled from culture after CMV antigen stimulation. The chain combines TRBV15 with TRBJ2-7; TRBD2 matches 8 bases. CDR3 nucleotide sequence: TGTGCCACCAGCAGAGGAAATAGCGGGGACGAGCAGTACGTC. Encoded protein: CATSRGNSGDEQYV.